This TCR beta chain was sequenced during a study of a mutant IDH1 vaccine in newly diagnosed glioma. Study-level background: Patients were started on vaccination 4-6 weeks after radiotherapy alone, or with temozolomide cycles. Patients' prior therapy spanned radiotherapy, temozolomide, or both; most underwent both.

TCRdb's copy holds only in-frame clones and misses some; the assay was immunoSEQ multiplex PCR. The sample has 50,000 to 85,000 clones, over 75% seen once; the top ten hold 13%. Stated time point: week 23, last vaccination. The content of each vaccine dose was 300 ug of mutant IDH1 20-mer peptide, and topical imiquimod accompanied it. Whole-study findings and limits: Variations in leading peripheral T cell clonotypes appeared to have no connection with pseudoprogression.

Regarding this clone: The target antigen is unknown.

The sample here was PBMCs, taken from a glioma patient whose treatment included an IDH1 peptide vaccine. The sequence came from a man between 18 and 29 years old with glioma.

The CDR3 region is CASSQVRLGTSGNTIYF. CDR3 coding DNA: TGTGCCAGCAGCCAAGTACGACTAGGGACCTCTGGAAACACCATATATTTT. The chain joins TRBV14 to TRBJ1-3, with a possible D match to TRBD1 (5 bases). The CDR3 runs to 17 residues. CDR1 is SGHDN and CDR2 is FVKESK in the germline V gene. With 1 base removed from V and 0 bases from J, the gap between germline ends came to 13 bases.